Below, 3 T cell receptor beta chains from the same sample are listed, as sequenced in a study of metastatic and nonmetastatic thyroid tumors. TCRdb re-called clones from the PCR reads using MiXCR. Of roughly 90,000 clones detected, 14% to 15% appear once; the ten largest clones hold 3.6%. No patient had received any treatment before thyroid surgery. Sequencing was performed on blood. Receptors were obtained from a female donor with papillary thyroid cancer or a benign thyroid nodule (not recorded which). Some clones in this sample may be carry-over from other donors' samples.

This clone was seen ten or more times. The chain recombines TRBV20-1 with TRBJ2-3; D may correspond to TRBD1 or TRBD2 (5 bases each). Between the trimmed V and J ends, which lost 6 bases and 1 base, there was a span of 14 bases. There are 14 residues in the CDR3. CDR1 is DFQATT, CDR2 SNEGSKA, per germline (reference sequence). CDR3: CSALGPGGTDTQYF. CDR3 bases: TGCAGTGCCCTGGGACCTGGGGGCACAGATACGCAGTATTTT.

This clone turned up a few times. The same CDR3 also results from other DNA sequences found in this sample. The chain combines TRBV2 with TRBJ2-1; 9 nucleotides line up with TRBD2. Germline CDR1 reads SNHLY; CDR2 reads FYNNEI. Losses at the gene ends were 4 bases for V and 9 bases for J; bases not matched to a gene: 10. This CDR3 has 15 residues. The chain's CDR3 is CASSVSGTSGREQFF. The CDR3 region has the DNA TGTGCCAGCAGTGTATCCGGTACTAGCGGGCGTGAGCAGTTCTTC.

This clone was seen a handful of times. J is TRBJ2-5 and V is TRBV9; 8 bases match TRBD2. The CDR3 consists of 15 residues. Per germline, CDR1 SGDLS and CDR2 YYNGEE. V shed 6 bases, J shed 0 bases, and the junction held 7 bases outside the gene matches. The chain's CDR3 is CASTPSGGYQETQYF. CDR3 DNA sequence: TGTGCCAGCACCCCGTCGGGGGGGTACCAAGAGACCCAGTACTTC.